These 25 T cell receptor beta chains were sequenced from one sample in a study of blood T cell repertoires in COVID-19. Using immunoSEQ multiplex PCR, the repertoire was profiled, and TCRdb retains in-frame clones only, with some absent. Of more than 60,000 clones in the sample, 65% to 85% were seen once. What was sequenced was peripheral blood. The receptors come from a man in his sixties with active or convalescent COVID-19.

The gene calls are TRBV7-2 and TRBJ2-5; possible D gene TRBD2, 5 bases. Germline-derived CDR1 and CDR2 are SGHTA and FQGNSA. V dropped 3 bases and J dropped 4 bases, with 15 bases sitting between them. This CDR3 is built from 15 residues. The CDR3 DNA is TGTGCCAGCAGCTTCCAGGACTTACAAGGAGAGACCCAGTACTTC. Translated: CASSFQDLQGETQYF.

This clone was observed a few times. The chain is built from TRBV19 and TRBJ2-3, with D maybe TRBD1 (6 bases). The CDR3 is 12 amino acids. Germline CDR1 and CDR2: LNHDA and SQIVND (reference sequence). Trimming shortened V by 5 bases and J by 6 bases, and 9 bases separated the two germline ends. The CDR3: CASSRQGDTQYF. For the CDR3, the DNA is TGTGCCAGTAGTCGTCAGGGGGATACGCAGTATTTT.

V gene TRBV4-2 combines with J gene TRBJ2-4; 7 bases match TRBD1. CDR1 is LGHNA, CDR2 YNFKEQ, per germline. The CDR3 is 14 amino acids. V lost 5 bases and J lost 11; bases outside the gene matches: 12. The CDR3 nucleotides read TGTGCCAGCAGCATGAGTTCAGGGGGACGCGTTCAGTACTTC. It yields the protein CASSMSSGGRVQYF.

The chain recombines TRBV11-2 with TRBJ2-7, with D uncertain. Between the trimmed V and J ends, which lost 7 bases and 4 bases, there was a span of 8 bases. From germline, CDR1 is SGHAT and CDR2 FQNNGV. This CDR3 spans 11 amino acids. This chain's CDR3 is CASTQDYEQYF. For the CDR3, the DNA is TGTGCCAGCACCCAGGATTACGAGCAGTACTTC. The whole variable domain, remainder taken from reference TRBV11-2 and TRBJ2-7, is EAGVAQSPRYKIIEKRQSVAFWCNPISGHATLYWYQQILGQGPKLLIQFQNNGVVDDSQLPKDRFSAERLKGVDSTLKIQPAKLEDSAVYLCASTQDYEQYFGPGTRLTVT.

This clone was detected a few times. The chain couples TRBV7-8 to TRBJ1-4, with 7 bases matching TRBD1. The CDR3 has 15 residues. J was trimmed by 8 bases and V by 4 bases; bases with no gene match: 10. Per germline, CDR1 SGHVS and CDR2 FQNEAQ. This chain's CDR3 is CASSSQGGVGEKLFF. In DNA, the CDR3 is TGTGCCAGCAGCTCCCAGGGGGGAGTGGGGGAAAAACTGTTTTTT.

This chain uses TRBV19 with TRBJ2-5; weak D call: TRBD1 (6 bases). CDR1 LNHDA and CDR2 SQIVND come from the germline V gene (reference sequence). V was pared by 5 bases and J by 0 bases, with 10 bases between. This CDR3 region has 14 residues. CDR3 loop: CASSQGTNQETQYF. CDR3 nucleotides: TGTGCCAGTAGTCAGGGGACAAACCAAGAGACCCAGTACTTC.

This clone was counted a single time. The chain joins TRBV9 to TRBJ1-1; 10 bases line up with TRBD1. V shed 6 bases and J 6 bases; nucleotides not matched to a gene: 8. This CDR3 is 14 amino acids long. The germline CDR1 and CDR2 sequences are SGDLS and YYNGEE. Here the CDR3 DNA reads TGTGCCAGCACCTCCGGGACAGGGGCATCTGAAGCTTTCTTT. Translation gives CASTSGTGASEAFF.

This clone has only one observation. This chain uses TRBV18 with TRBJ2-6; D unresolved. The germline V gene encodes CDR1 KGHSH and CDR2 LQKENI. Trimming removed 1 base at V and 0 bases at J, with 10 bases between. CDR3 length equals 17 residues. CDR3 sequence (DNA): TGTGCCAGCTCACCACGGGCACTGAGCTCTGGGGCCAACGTCCTGACTTTC. Amino acids: CASSPRALSSGANVLTF.

The chain uses TRBV6-1 and TRBJ1-5, with a weak D call TRBD1 (6 bases). The V end lost 2 bases, the J end lost 5 bases, and 16 bases lay between the germline ends. This CDR3 has 16 amino acids. Germline CDR1 reads MNHNS; CDR2 reads SASEGT. The chain's CDR3 is CASSEFGGQLHQPQHF. In DNA form, the CDR3 reads TGTGCCAGCAGTGAATTCGGTGGACAGCTCCATCAGCCCCAGCATTTT.

This chain's CDR3 is CASSEGRNGYTF. In DNA form, the CDR3 reads TGTGCCAGCAGTGAGGGCAGGAATGGCTACACCTTC. This chain joins TRBV2 and TRBJ1-2; D unresolved. The CDR3 runs to 12 residues. Germline-derived CDR1 and CDR2 are SNHLY and FYNNEI. V was trimmed by 3 bases and J by 6 bases, leaving 8 bases between them.

This clone was observed a handful of times. This chain links TRBV6-5 with TRBJ1-4, with D unresolved. Between the trimmed V and J ends, which lost 2 bases and 0 bases, there was a span of 7 bases. Germline V gene lookup returns CDR1 MNHEY and CDR2 SVGAGI. This CDR3 comprises 15 residues. CDR3 bases: TGTGCCAGCAGTTACAGCGGAACAACTAATGAAAAACTGTTTTTT. As protein: CASSYSGTTNEKLFF.

This clone was seen only once. The rearrangement links TRBV18 to TRBJ2-2, with 9 bases that match TRBD2. The J segment lost 6 bases and the V segment lost 3 bases, leaving 5 bases of the junction unmatched. CDR3 length: 15 residues. Per germline, CDR1 KGHSH and CDR2 LQKENI. CDR3: CASSPRERGAGELFF. In DNA, the CDR3 is TGTGCCAGCTCACCCCGCGAGCGGGGGGCCGGGGAGCTGTTTTTT. Combining the CDR3 with reference TRBV18 and TRBJ2-2 gives the whole variable domain NAGVMQNPRHLVRRRGQEARLRCSPMKGHSHVYWYRQLPEEGLKFMVYLQKENIIDESGMPKERFSAEFPKEGPSILRIQQVVRGDSAAYFCASSPRERGAGELFFGEGSRLTVL.

CDR3 DNA sequence: TGTGCCAGCCGACAGGGGACATTAACCGGGGAGCTGTTTTTT. Protein: CASRQGTLTGELFF. This chain joins TRBV27 and TRBJ2-2, with 8 bases identical to TRBD1. The trim removed 8 bases at V and 5 bases at J, leaving 7 bases unmatched. The germline V gene has CDR1 MNHEY and CDR2 SMNVEV (reference sequence). The CDR3 sequence is 14 residues long.

The chain is built from TRBV18 and TRBJ2-5; weak D call: TRBD2 (5 bases). Germline V lookup: CDR1 KGHSH, CDR2 LQKENI. Trimming took off 3 bases at V and 5 bases at J, with 16 bases between the two ends. This CDR3 has 15 amino acids. CDR3 region: CASSPPSGSGETQYF. Here the CDR3 DNA reads TGTGCCAGCTCACCGCCCTCTGGCTCGGGGGAGACCCAGTACTTC.

The rearrangement uses TRBV11-2 and TRBJ2-1; 13 bases line up with TRBD2. V gave up 5 bases and J gave up 9 bases; unmatched junction bases: 7. Germline V gives CDR1 SGHAT, CDR2 FQNNGV. This CDR3 contains 15 residues. The CDR3 region is CASSTRTSGGAEQFF. CDR3 in DNA: TGTGCCAGCAGCACCCGGACTAGCGGGGGAGCTGAGCAGTTCTTC.

This chain joins TRBV6-5 and TRBJ2-2, with D uncertain. The V end lost 0 bases, the J end lost 0 bases, and 8 bases lay between the germline ends. CDR3 size: 16 residues. Looked up from germline, CDR1 is MNHEY and CDR2 is SVGAGI. CDR3 amino acids: CASSYSRTANTGELFF. DNA of the CDR3: TGTGCCAGCAGTTACTCGAGAACAGCGAACACCGGGGAGCTGTTTTTT.

This clone is a singleton in its sample. The chain is built from TRBV7-2 and TRBJ1-2, with D perhaps TRBD1 (5 bases). CDR3 length: 14 residues. V was clipped by 3 bases and J by 0 bases, with 8 bases between them. The germline CDR1 and CDR2 sequences are SGHTA and FQGNSA. This CDR3 is CASSFGGANYGYTF. The CDR3 DNA reads TGTGCCAGCAGCTTCGGGGGAGCTAACTATGGCTACACCTTC.

The chain joins TRBV7-2 to TRBJ1-1; a weak D match, TRBD1 (6 bases). Germline loops: CDR1 SGHTA, CDR2 FQGNSA. Trimming stripped 5 bases from V and 11 bases from J, with 18 bases between. The CDR3 totals 13 residues. The CDR3 is CASSIGGVRGAFF. CDR3 coding DNA: TGTGCCAGCAGCATAGGGGGGGTCCGAGGGGCTTTCTTT.

The chain has TRBV12-3 or TRBV12-4 and TRBJ1-3; 11 positions match TRBD1. With 11 bases clipped from V and 8 bases from J, the junction kept 8 bases outside the gene matches. This CDR3 has 13 residues. The CDR3 DNA sequence: TGTGCCCTGGTGGGACAGGGGGTAGACACCATATATTTT. Its protein product is CALVGQGVDTIYF.

The chain combines TRBV5-1 with TRBJ1-2; maybe TRBD1 (6 bases). Trimming shortened V by 4 bases and J by 2 bases, and 12 bases separated the two germline ends. The V gene's germline CDR1 is SGHRS and CDR2 YFSETQ. The CDR3 is 14 residues long. The CDR3 protein is CASSENQGNYGYTF. CDR3 nucleotide sequence: TGCGCCAGCAGCGAAAACCAGGGGAACTATGGCTACACCTTC.

The genes are TRBV6-5 and TRBJ2-1; 9 nucleotides align to TRBD1. J lost 1 base, V lost 7 bases, and 5 bases had no gene match. The CDR3 extends over 15 amino acids. In germline, CDR1 is MNHEY, CDR2 SVGAGI. The CDR3 nucleotides are TGTGCCAGCACCCTGGGACAGGGATCCTACAATGAGCAGTTCTTC. Translating gives CASTLGQGSYNEQFF.

The chain couples TRBV25-1 to TRBJ2-7, with 8 positions matching TRBD1. The CDR3 extends over 15 amino acids. With V trimmed by 4 bases and J by 6 bases, 11 bases remained unmatched. Germline CDR1 and CDR2: MGHDK and SYGVNS. CDR3 sequence reads: CASSAPTGAGAEQYF. CDR3 DNA sequence: TGTGCCAGCAGTGCCCCGACAGGGGCAGGGGCCGAGCAGTACTTC.

V is TRBV6-5 and J is TRBJ2-1; tentative D call: TRBD2 (5 bases). The CDR3 is 15 amino acids. Trimming took off 8 bases at V and 3 bases at J, with 17 bases between the two ends. CDR1 is MNHEY and CDR2 is SVGAGI in the germline V gene. CDR3 residues: CASGGRPEIYNEQFF. The CDR3 coding sequence is TGTGCCAGCGGAGGCCGACCGGAAATCTACAATGAGCAGTTCTTC.

CDR3 region: CATLGGAGNEKLFF. The CDR3 region has the DNA TGTGCCACCCTAGGGGGCGCGGGGAATGAAAAACTGTTTTTT. This rearrangement joins TRBV28 to TRBJ1-4; 7 nucleotides match TRBD1. The CDR3 consists of 14 residues. The V and J ends lost 10 bases and 5 bases, in that order; junction bases with no gene match: 10. Germline loops: CDR1 MDHEN, CDR2 SYDVKM.

DNA for the CDR3: TGTGCCGGGGGACAGGGAGGTGAGCAGTTCTTC. This gives the protein CAGGQGGEQFF. This rearrangement joins TRBV12-3 or TRBV12-4 to TRBJ2-1, with 9 bases that match TRBD1. The V gene end was trimmed by 11 bases and the J gene end by 9 bases; junction bases not matched to a gene: 5. The length of the CDR3 is 11 residues.